This record covers a single T cell receptor beta chain. Its target is unknown. The data were obtained in a study of CXCR3-negative and CXCR3-positive naive CD8 T cells. The TRB cDNA libraries were prepared by 5' RACE with UMI labels. TCRdb reprocessed the 5' RACE reads, keeping one entry per CDR3 protein, no DNA. The sample totals 130,000 or so distinct CDR3 sequences. Findings and caveats of the study: Naive CXCR3-positive cells had TRB CDR3s more hydrophobic than those of CXCR3-negative naive cells.

From germline, CDR1 is LNHNV and CDR2 YYDKDF (reference sequence). CDR3 size: 16 residues. Identification of naive CD8+ T cells rested on CD45RO-CCR7+CD27+CD95- status. The clonotype comes from a human donor in good health. Some clones in this sample may be carry-over from other donors' samples. What was sequenced was naive CXCR3- CD8+ T cells from blood. The sample's subset: CD45RO-CCR7+CD27+CD95- naive CD8+ T cells lacking CXCR3 (TNR3-). The chain recombines TRBV15 with TRBJ1-2; no DNA is available, so the TRBD1 call from TCRdb remains unchecked. The CDR3 loop reads CATSRDIDSPLDGYTF.